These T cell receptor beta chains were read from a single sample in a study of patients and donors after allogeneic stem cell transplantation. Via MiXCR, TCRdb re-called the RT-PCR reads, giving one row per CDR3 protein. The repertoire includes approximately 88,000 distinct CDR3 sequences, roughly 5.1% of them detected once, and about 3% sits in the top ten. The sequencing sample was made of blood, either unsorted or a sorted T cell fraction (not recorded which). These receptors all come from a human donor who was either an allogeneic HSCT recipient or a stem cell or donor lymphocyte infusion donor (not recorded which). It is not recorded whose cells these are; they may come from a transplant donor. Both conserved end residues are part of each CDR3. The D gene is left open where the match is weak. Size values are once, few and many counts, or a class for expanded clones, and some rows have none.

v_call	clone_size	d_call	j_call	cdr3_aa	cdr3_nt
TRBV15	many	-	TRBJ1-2	CATSRGGLQGPLDYGYTF	TGTGCCACCAGCAGAGGAGGGCTTCAGGGCCCACTAGACTATGGCTACACCTTC
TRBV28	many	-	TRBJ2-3	CASSLPGTLDTQYF	TGTGCCAGCAGTTTGCCAGGGACTTTAGATACGCAGTATTTT
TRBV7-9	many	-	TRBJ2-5	CASSLAQETQYF	TGTGCCAGCAGCTTAGCCCAAGAGACCCAGTACTTC
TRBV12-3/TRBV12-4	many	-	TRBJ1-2	CASRDVNYGYTF	TGTGCCAGCAGGGACGTTAACTATGGCTACACCTTC
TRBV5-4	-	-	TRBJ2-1	CASSLTGSPGQFF	TGTGCCAGCAGCTTGACAGGGAGCCCTGGGCAGTTCTTC
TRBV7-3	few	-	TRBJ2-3	CASSSPGTDTQYF	TGTGCCAGCAGCTCCCCTGGAACAGATACGCAGTATTTT
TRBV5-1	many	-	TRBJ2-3	CASRWSGGTDTQYF	TGCGCCAGCAGGTGGTCAGGGGGCACAGATACGCAGTATTTT
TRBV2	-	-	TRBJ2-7	CASRSDLGGQYF	TGTGCCAGCAGGAGTGACTTAGGAGGGCAGTACTTC
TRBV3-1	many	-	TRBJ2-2	CASSPRGLLGGELFF	TGTGCCAGCAGCCCCCGGGGTCTTCTTGGCGGGGAGCTGTTTTTT
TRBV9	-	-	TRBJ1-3	CASSVDVRAGTTGNTIYF	TGTGCCAGCAGCGTAGATGTGAGGGCAGGGACGACTGGAAACACCATATATTTT
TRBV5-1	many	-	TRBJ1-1	CASSAGSGTEAFF	TGCGCCAGCAGCGCGGGTTCGGGCACTGAAGCTTTCTTT
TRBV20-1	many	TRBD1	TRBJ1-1	CSARDPQGVGAFF	TGCAGTGCTAGAGATCCTCAGGGGGTTGGAGCTTTCTTT
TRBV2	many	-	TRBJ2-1	CASSQGVYLSEQFF	TGTGCCAGCAGCCAGGGAGTTTATCTTTCGGAGCAGTTCTTC
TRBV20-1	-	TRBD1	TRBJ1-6	CSARGTVGSPLHF	TGCAGTGCTAGGGGGACAGTCGGATCACCCCTCCACTTT
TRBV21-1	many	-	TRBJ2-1	CARKRQPRVDNEQFF	TGTGCCAGAAAGAGACAACCTAGAGTCGACAATGAGCAGTTCTTC
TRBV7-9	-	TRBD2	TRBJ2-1	CASSLLAGALNEQFF	TGTGCCAGCAGTTTACTAGCGGGAGCACTTAATGAGCAGTTCTTC
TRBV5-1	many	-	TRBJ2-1	CASRDLAGDNEQFF	TGCGCCAGCAGAGATCTAGCCGGGGACAATGAGCAGTTCTTC
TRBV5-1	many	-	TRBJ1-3	CASSLNAAGSGNTIYF	TGCGCCAGCAGCTTGAACGCCGCGGGTTCTGGAAACACCATATATTTT
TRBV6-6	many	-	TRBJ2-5	CASSYGAGETQYF	TGTGCCAGCAGTTACGGAGCGGGAGAGACCCAGTACTTC
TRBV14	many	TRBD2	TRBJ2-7	CASSQWGGGVNYEQYF	TGTGCCAGCAGCCAGTGGGGGGGAGGAGTCAACTACGAGCAGTACTTC
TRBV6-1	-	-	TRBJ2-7	CATTLLPESEQYF	TGTGCCACCACCCTGCTGCCTGAGAGCGAGCAGTACTTC
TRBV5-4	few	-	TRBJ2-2	CASSPANVLAGELFF	TGTGCCAGCAGCCCCGCGAACGTCTTGGCCGGGGAGCTGTTTTTT
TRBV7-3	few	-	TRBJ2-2	CASRGTVGTGELFF	TGTGCCAGCAGAGGGACTGTGGGAACCGGGGAGCTGTTTTTT
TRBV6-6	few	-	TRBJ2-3	CASSYWADTQYF	TGTGCCAGCAGTTATTGGGCAGATACGCAGTATTTT
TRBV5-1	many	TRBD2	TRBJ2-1	CASSPGTSGVNYNEQFF	TGCGCCAGCAGCCCCGGGACTAGCGGGGTCAACTACAATGAGCAGTTCTTC
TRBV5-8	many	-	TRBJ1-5	CASSYSHNQPQHF	TGTGCCAGCAGCTACAGCCACAATCAGCCCCAGCATTTT
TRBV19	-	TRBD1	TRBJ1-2	CASSSRGRTRDYGYTF	TGTGCCAGTAGTTCCAGGGGGCGAACGAGGGACTATGGCTACACCTTC
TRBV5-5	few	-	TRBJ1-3	CASSPSLRGGRNTIYF	TGTGCCAGCAGCCCGTCCCTCCGGGGGGGCAGAAACACCATATATTTT
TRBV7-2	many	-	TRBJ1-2	CASSFQGYGYTF	TGTGCCAGCAGCTTTCAGGGATATGGCTACACCTTC
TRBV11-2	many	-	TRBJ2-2	CASSLVTRERELFF	TGTGCCAGCAGCTTAGTTACGAGGGAACGGGAGCTGTTTTTT
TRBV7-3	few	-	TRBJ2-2	CASSLSGGLTGELFF	TGTGCCAGCAGCTTAAGTGGGGGACTCACCGGGGAGCTGTTTTTT
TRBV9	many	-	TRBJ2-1	CASSSTPISYNEQFF	TGTGCCAGCAGCTCGACTCCTATCTCCTACAATGAGCAGTTCTTC
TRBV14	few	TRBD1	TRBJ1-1	CASSQTGTFAEAFF	TGTGCCAGCAGCCAGACAGGGACGTTTGCTGAAGCTTTCTTT
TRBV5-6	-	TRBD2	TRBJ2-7	CASSSLAGGYEQYF	TGTGCCAGCAGCTCTCTAGCGGGAGGTTACGAGCAGTACTTC
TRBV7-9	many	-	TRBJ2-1	CASSLEGSMGQFF	TGTGCCAGCAGCTTAGAGGGGTCGATGGGGCAGTTCTTC
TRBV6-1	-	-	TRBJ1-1	CASSELSRQESTEAFF	TGTGCCAGCAGTGAACTGAGTAGGCAGGAGTCGACTGAAGCTTTCTTT
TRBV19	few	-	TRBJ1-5	CASRITQRGANQPQHF	TGTGCCAGTAGAATCACTCAAAGGGGGGCAAATCAGCCCCAGCATTTT